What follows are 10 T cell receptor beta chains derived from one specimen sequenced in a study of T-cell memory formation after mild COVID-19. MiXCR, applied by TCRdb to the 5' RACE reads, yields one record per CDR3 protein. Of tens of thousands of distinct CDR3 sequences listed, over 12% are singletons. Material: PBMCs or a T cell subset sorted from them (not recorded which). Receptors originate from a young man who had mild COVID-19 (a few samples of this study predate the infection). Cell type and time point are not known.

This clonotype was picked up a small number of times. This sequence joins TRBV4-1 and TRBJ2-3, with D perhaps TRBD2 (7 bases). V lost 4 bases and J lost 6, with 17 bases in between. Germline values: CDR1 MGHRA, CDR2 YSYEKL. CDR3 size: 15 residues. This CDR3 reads CASSLRRGPADTQYF. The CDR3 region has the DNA TGCGCCAGCAGCCTCCGGCGGGGGCCGGCGGATACGCAGTATTTT.

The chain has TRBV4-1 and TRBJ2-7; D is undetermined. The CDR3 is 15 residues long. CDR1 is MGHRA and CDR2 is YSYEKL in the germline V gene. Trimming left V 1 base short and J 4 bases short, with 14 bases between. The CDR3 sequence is CASSQVSRSEYEQYF. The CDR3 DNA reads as TGCGCCAGCAGCCAAGTCTCGCGCAGTGAGTACGAGCAGTACTTC.

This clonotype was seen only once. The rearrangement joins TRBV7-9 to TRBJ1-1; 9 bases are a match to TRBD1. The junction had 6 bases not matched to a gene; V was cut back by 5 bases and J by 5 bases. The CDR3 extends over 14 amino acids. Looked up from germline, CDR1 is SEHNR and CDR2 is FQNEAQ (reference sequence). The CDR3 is CASSADRGVTEAFF. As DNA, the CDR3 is TGTGCCAGCAGCGCTGACAGGGGGGTGACTGAAGCTTTCTTT.

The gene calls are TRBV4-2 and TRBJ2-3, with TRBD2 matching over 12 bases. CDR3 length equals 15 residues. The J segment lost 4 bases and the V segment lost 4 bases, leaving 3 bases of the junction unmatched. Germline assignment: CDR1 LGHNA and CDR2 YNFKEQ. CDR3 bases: TGTGCCAGCAGCCTACCTAGCGGGGGGGCAGATACGCAGTATTTT. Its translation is CASSLPSGGADTQYF.

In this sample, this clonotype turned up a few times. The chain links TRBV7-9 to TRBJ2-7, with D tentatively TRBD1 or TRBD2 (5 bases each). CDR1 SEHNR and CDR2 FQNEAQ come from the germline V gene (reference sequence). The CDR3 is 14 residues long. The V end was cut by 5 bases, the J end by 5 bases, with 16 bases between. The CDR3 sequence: CASSGRDPLHEQYF. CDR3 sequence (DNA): TGTGCCAGCAGCGGACGGGACCCTCTACACGAGCAGTACTTC. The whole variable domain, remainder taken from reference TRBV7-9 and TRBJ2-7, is DTGVSQNPRHKITKRGQNVTFRCDPISEHNRLYWYRQTLGQGPEFLTYFQNEAQLEKSRLLSDRFSAERPKGSFSTLEIQRTEQGDSAMYLCASSGRDPLHEQYFGPGTRLTVT.

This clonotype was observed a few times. CDR3 sequence: CASSSGIPDEKLFF. CDR3 DNA sequence: TGTGCCAGCAGTTCAGGGATACCGGATGAAAAACTGTTTTTT. This chain links TRBV12-3 or TRBV12-4 with TRBJ1-4, with D possibly matching TRBD1 (5 bases). Trimming stripped 4 bases from V and 6 bases from J, with 12 bases between. This CDR3 has 14 amino acids.

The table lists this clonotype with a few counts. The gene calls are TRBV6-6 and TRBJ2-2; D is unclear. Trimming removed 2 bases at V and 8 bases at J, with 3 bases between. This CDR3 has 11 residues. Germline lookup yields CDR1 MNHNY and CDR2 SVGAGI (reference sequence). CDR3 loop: CASSYQGELFF. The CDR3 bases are TGTGCCAGCAGTTACCAGGGGGAGCTGTTTTTT.

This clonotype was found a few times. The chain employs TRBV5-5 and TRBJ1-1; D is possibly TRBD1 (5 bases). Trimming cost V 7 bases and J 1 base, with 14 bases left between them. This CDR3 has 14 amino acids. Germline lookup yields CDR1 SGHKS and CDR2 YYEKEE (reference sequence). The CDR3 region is CASARWDGNTEAFF. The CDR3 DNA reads TGTGCCAGCGCGCGGTGGGACGGGAACACTGAAGCTTTCTTT.

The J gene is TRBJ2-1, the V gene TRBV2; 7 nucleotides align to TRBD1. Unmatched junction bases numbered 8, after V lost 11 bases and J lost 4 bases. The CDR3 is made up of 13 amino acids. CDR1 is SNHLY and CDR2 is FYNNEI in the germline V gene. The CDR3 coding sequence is TGTGCCGCAGGAGGACAGGCTTACAATGAGCAGTTCTTC. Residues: CAAGGQAYNEQFF.

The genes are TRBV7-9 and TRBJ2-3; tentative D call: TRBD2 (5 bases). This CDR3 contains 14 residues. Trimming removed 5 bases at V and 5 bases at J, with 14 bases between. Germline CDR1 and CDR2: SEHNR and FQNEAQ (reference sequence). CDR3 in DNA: TGTGCCAGCAGCCCCCGGGGAAGCGTAGATACGCAGTATTTT. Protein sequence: CASSPRGSVDTQYF. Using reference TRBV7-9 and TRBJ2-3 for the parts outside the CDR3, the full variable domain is DTGVSQNPRHKITKRGQNVTFRCDPISEHNRLYWYRQTLGQGPEFLTYFQNEAQLEKSRLLSDRFSAERPKGSFSTLEIQRTEQGDSAMYLCASSPRGSVDTQYFGPGTRLTVL.